The 25 T cell receptor beta chains listed next were all sequenced from one sample in a study of shared clonotypes between healthy human individuals. Produced via immunoSEQ multiplex PCR; TCRdb's table is partial and in-frame only. The sample records millions of clones, approximately 94% being singletons. Positively selected for CCR7, the CD45RO-negative cells used as naive CD8 cells excluded terminally differentiated effector memory CD45RA+ cells. Sequenced: naive CD8+ T cells sorted from blood. These receptors were obtained from a man aged 18-30 years in good health.

The V call is TRBV28, the J call TRBJ2-3, with unresolved D. Trimming stripped 5 bases from V and 3 bases from J, with 18 bases between. This CDR3 is built from 16 residues. Looked up from germline, CDR1 is MDHEN and CDR2 is SYDVKM. The CDR3 protein is CASSQALVSATDTQYF. CDR3 coding DNA: TGTGCCAGCAGTCAAGCCCTAGTATCGGCTACAGATACGCAGTATTTT.

The chain joins TRBV6-1 to TRBJ2-2, with D perhaps matching TRBD1 or TRBD2 (7 bases each). This CDR3 contains 14 residues. V lost 7 bases and J 4 bases, leaving 13 bases between the germline ends. Germline V gene data show CDR1 as MNHNS and CDR2 as SASEGT. The CDR3 loop is CASKGEGATGELFF. Here the CDR3 DNA reads TGTGCCAGCAAAGGGGAGGGGGCCACCGGGGAGCTGTTTTTT.

V is TRBV5-4 and J is TRBJ2-7; TRBD2 matches at 16 bases. This CDR3 contains 17 residues. V gave up 3 bases and J gave up 3 bases; unmatched junction bases: 6. The germline V gene has CDR1 SGHNT and CDR2 YYREEE (reference sequence). CDR3 sequence: CASSSPGLAGGHYEQYF. As DNA, the CDR3 is TGTGCCAGCAGCTCGCCGGGACTAGCGGGGGGGCACTACGAGCAGTACTTC. The complete variable domain, with remaining parts taken from reference TRBV5-4 and TRBJ2-7, reads ETGVTQSPTHLIKTRGQQVTLRCSSQSGHNTVSWYQQALGQGPQFIFQYYREEENGRGNFPPRFSGLQFPNYSSELNVNALELDDSALYLCASSSPGLAGGHYEQYFGPGTRLTVT.

This sequence joins TRBV28 and TRBJ2-3; 9 bases match TRBD2. Trimming removed 5 bases from V and 4 bases from J; junction bases left unmatched: 10. CDR3 length: 16 residues. CDR1 is MDHEN and CDR2 is SYDVKM in the germline V gene. The chain's CDR3 is CASSPEAGGPPDTQYF. Written as DNA, the CDR3 is TGTGCCAGCAGTCCGGAGGCGGGGGGGCCGCCAGATACGCAGTATTTT.

With respect to this clone: This sample also contains other DNA sequences that code for the same CDR3. V and J are TRBV7-6 and TRBJ2-7; no definite D call. The CDR3 consists of 13 residues. V was pared by 1 base and J by 3 bases, with 7 bases between. The germline V gene has CDR1 SGHVS and CDR2 FNYEAQ. CDR3 protein: CASSLGAGYEQYF. The CDR3 DNA reads as TGTGCCAGCAGCTTAGGCGCAGGCTACGAGCAGTACTTC.

In DNA form, the CDR3 reads TGTGCCAGCAGGGGGATCGGGACTCATCATACCCTCCACTTT. It translates to CASRGIGTHHTLHF. The chain recombines TRBV27 with TRBJ1-6; a weak D match, TRBD1 (5 bases). V was cut by 6 bases and J by 14 bases, with 20 bases left in between. There are 14 residues in the CDR3. Looked up from germline, CDR1 is MNHEY and CDR2 is SMNVEV (reference sequence).

The chain joins TRBV9 to TRBJ2-1, with 9 bases lining up with TRBD2. This CDR3 is 15 amino acids long. The J segment lost 8 bases and the V segment lost 3 bases, leaving 9 bases of the junction unmatched. CDR1 and CDR2 from the germline V gene are SGDLS and YYNGEE. DNA of the CDR3: TGTGCCAGCAGCGACCGCGGCGGGGGGGCGGATGAGCAGTTCTTC. It is translated as CASSDRGGGADEQFF.

Notes on this clone: At one boundary the junction diverges from the germline segment, which might be a read error. J is TRBJ2-5 and V is TRBV7-7, with D perhaps matching TRBD1 or TRBD2 (5 bases each). CDR3 length: 13 amino acids. CDR1 is SSHAT, CDR2 FNYEAQ, per germline (reference sequence). The CDR3 DNA is TGTGCTAGCAGCTTATGGGGGCAAGAGACCCAGTACTTC. Amino acids: CASSLWGQETQYF.

Concerning this clone itself: Different DNA sequences within this sample yield the same CDR3. The chain uses TRBV9 and TRBJ2-7; D gene ambiguous. Trimming removed 0 bases from V and 2 bases from J, with 9 bases in between. This CDR3 is 14 amino acids long. Germline V lookup: CDR1 SGDLS, CDR2 YYNGEE. The CDR3 protein is CASSVADRAYEQYF. The CDR3 nucleotides read TGTGCCAGCAGCGTAGCGGACCGGGCCTACGAGCAGTACTTC.

The gene calls are TRBV4-1 and TRBJ1-5; D not certain. This CDR3 is 15 amino acids long. Germline CDR1 reads MGHRA; CDR2 reads YSYEKL. V lost 1 base and J 5 bases, leaving 12 bases between the germline ends. The CDR3 spells CASSQVPQEDQPQHF. For the CDR3, the DNA is TGCGCCAGCAGCCAAGTCCCCCAGGAGGATCAGCCCCAGCATTTT.

The chain recombines TRBV5-1 with TRBJ2-3; 9 bases fit TRBD1. Trimming removed 1 base from V and 6 bases from J; junction bases left unmatched: 9. Germline CDR1 and CDR2: SGHRS and YFSETQ. The CDR3 runs to 16 residues. CDR3 amino acids: CASSLKGQGEGDTQYF. CDR3 sequence (DNA): TGCGCCAGCAGCTTGAAGGGACAGGGAGAGGGGGATACGCAGTATTTT.

This clone was counted a single time. V and J are TRBV6-5 and TRBJ2-1; tentative D call: TRBD1 (6 bases). The CDR3 is 15 residues long. The ends were cut back, 6 bases at V and 1 base at J, with 13 bases in the middle. The germline CDR1 and CDR2 sequences are MNHEY and SVGAGI. The CDR3 nucleotides are TGTGCCAGCAGGCCCATAGGGGGTTCCTACAATGAGCAGTTCTTC. It encodes CASRPIGGSYNEQFF.

The chain recombines TRBV6-1 with TRBJ2-1, with D perhaps TRBD2 (5 bases). The CDR3 has 16 residues. V was trimmed by 7 bases and J by 9 bases, leaving 25 bases between them. Per germline, CDR1 MNHNS and CDR2 SASEGT. In nucleotides, the CDR3 is TGTGCCAGCATTGAGTATTACGGGGAAGGTCCTGGTGAGCAGTTCTTC. It is translated as CASIEYYGEGPGEQFF.

This clone was recorded once. This chain connects TRBV5-6 to TRBJ2-2; D gene ambiguous. The CDR3 has 13 amino acids. The germline gives CDR1 SGHDT, CDR2 YYEEEE. V lost 0 bases, J lost 7 bases, and 7 bases lay in between. CDR3 loop: CASSLAAVGELFF. In DNA form, the CDR3 reads TGTGCCAGCAGCTTGGCCGCAGTCGGGGAGCTGTTTTTT.

The V call is TRBV19, the J call TRBJ1-4; TRBD1 matches 7 bases. The CDR3 has 15 residues. The germline gives CDR1 LNHDA, CDR2 SQIVND (reference sequence). V dropped 4 bases and J dropped 14; count of bases not matched to a gene: 16. For the CDR3, the DNA is TGTGCCAGTAGTACCAACCGCGGGACAGCGGTGGGCCTGTTTTTT. Translated: CASSTNRGTAVGLFF.

As to this clone: The same CDR3 can be traced to other DNA sequences in this sample. The genes are TRBV6-6 and TRBJ2-7; D is ambiguous. Deletions cut 3 bases from V and 2 bases from J, with 5 bases between. The CDR3 is 12 amino acids. Germline CDR1 is MNHNY and CDR2 is SVGAGI (reference sequence). CDR3 DNA sequence: TGTGCCAGCAGTTATTCTACCTACGAGCAGTACTTC. Its protein is CASSYSTYEQYF.

The rearrangement uses TRBV6-5 and TRBJ1-4; 8 bases align to TRBD1. V trimming: 6 bases; J trimming: 3 bases; junction bases outside the gene matches: 6. The CDR3 is 15 amino acids. Germline CDR1 MNHEY, CDR2 SVGAGI. The CDR3 region is CASSSMTGANEKLFF. CDR3 DNA sequence: TGTGCCAGCAGCTCCATGACAGGGGCTAATGAAAAACTGTTTTTT.

The CDR3 here is CASREFWGLNEQYF. The CDR3 bases are TGTGCCAGCAGAGAATTTTGGGGGCTCAACGAGCAGTACTTC. This sequence joins TRBV5-6 and TRBJ2-7; TRBD1 is a possible D gene (6 bases). Trimming cost V 5 bases and J 5 bases, with 17 bases left between them. In germline, CDR1 is SGHDT, CDR2 YYEEEE. The CDR3 loop spans 14 amino acids.

The chain couples TRBV5-1 to TRBJ2-3; perhaps TRBD1 as D (6 bases). V was pared by 4 bases and J by 0 bases, with 15 bases between. Germline CDR1 is SGHRS and CDR2 is YFSETQ. CDR3 size: 16 residues. The CDR3 coding sequence is TGCGCCAGCAGCCATACAGGGCAGCCCAGCACAGATACGCAGTATTTT. This codes for CASSHTGQPSTDTQYF.

As regards this clone: In the same sample, other DNA sequences code for this CDR3. The chain employs TRBV5-6 and TRBJ2-5, with D perhaps TRBD1 (5 bases). The length of the CDR3 is 14 residues. The germline V gene encodes CDR1 SGHDT and CDR2 YYEEEE. Deletions cut 3 bases from V and 1 base from J, with 10 bases between. The DNA of the CDR3 is TGTGCCAGCAGCTGGGGTGACAGCCAAGAGACCCAGTACTTC. It encodes CASSWGDSQETQYF.

The V gene is TRBV6-5, the J gene TRBJ2-7, with a possible D match to TRBD2 (5 bases). The CDR3 has 14 residues. V gave up 4 bases and J gave up 3 bases, with 13 bases separating them. Looked up from germline, CDR1 is MNHEY and CDR2 is SVGAGI. The CDR3 bases are TGTGCCAGCAGTTCCCGGGGTAGCTGCTACGAGCAGTACTTC. Translated, it gives CASSSRGSCYEQYF.

The chain recombines TRBV28 with TRBJ1-6, with D possibly matching TRBD1 (5 bases). The V gene lost 6 bases and the J gene lost 4 bases, with 10 bases spanning the gap. The CDR3 is 14 residues long. Germline-derived CDR1 and CDR2 are MDHEN and SYDVKM. The CDR3 sequence: CASRPDSYNSPLHF. CDR3 nucleotides: TGTGCCAGCAGACCTGACAGTTATAATTCACCCCTCCACTTT.

The chain uses TRBV19 and TRBJ2-1; 12 bases are a match to TRBD2. The CDR3 sequence is 15 residues long. CDR1 is LNHDA, CDR2 SQIVND, per germline (reference sequence). The trim removed 5 bases at V and 9 bases at J, leaving 8 bases unmatched. CDR3 coding DNA: TGTGCCAGTAGTCTGACTAGCGGGGGAGGTAGTGAGCAGTTCTTC. Translated, it gives CASSLTSGGGSEQFF.

The rearrangement links TRBV14 to TRBJ1-1; 7 nucleotides match TRBD1. Germline lookup yields CDR1 SGHDN and CDR2 FVKESK. The CDR3 consists of 15 residues. Trimming at V came to 4 bases and at J to 2 bases, leaving 7 bases not matched to a gene. CDR3 DNA sequence: TGTGCCAGCAGCCCTATCGACAGGGCTAACACTGAAGCTTTCTTT. Protein: CASSPIDRANTEAFF.

The CDR3 spells CASSPYTGLNQPQHF. For the CDR3, the DNA is TGTGCCAGCAGCCCGTACACAGGGCTTAATCAGCCCCAGCATTTT. The chain joins TRBV5-5 to TRBJ1-5; a possible D gene is TRBD1 (6 bases). The V and J ends lost 4 bases and 4 bases respectively, with 15 bases between them. This CDR3 spans 15 amino acids. Germline V gene data show CDR1 as SGHKS and CDR2 as YYEKEE (reference sequence).